The TCR beta chain described here comes from a study of blood T cell repertoires in COVID-19. The CDR3 loop spans 16 amino acids. The protocol was immunoSEQ multiplex PCR, while the TCRdb copy is restricted to in-frame clones and leaves out a portion. The repertoire holds around 100,000 clones, with 70% to 90% as singletons. The table lists this clone with a count of one. The chain joins TRBV21-1 to TRBJ2-7; TRBD1 is the table's D call and was not checked against the DNA. TRBV21-1 is classified as a pseudogene. The source material was peripheral blood. The receptor's source is a human donor in a cohort sampled during active COVID-19. The CDR3 DNA is TGTGCCAGCAGCAAAGAATTGGGACAGGTGTCCTACGAGCAGTACTTC. Translating it yields CASSKELGQVSYEQYF.